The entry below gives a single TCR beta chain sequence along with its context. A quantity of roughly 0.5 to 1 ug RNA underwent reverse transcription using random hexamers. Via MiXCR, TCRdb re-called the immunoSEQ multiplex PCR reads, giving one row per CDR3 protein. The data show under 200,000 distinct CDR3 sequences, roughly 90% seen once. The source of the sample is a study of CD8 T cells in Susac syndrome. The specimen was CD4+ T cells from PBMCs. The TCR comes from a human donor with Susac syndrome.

CDR3 loop: CASSQNRRTPYGYTF. The CDR3 nucleotides are TGTGCCAGCAGTCAGAACCGTCGGACACCCTATGGCTACACCTTC. The J gene is TRBJ1-2, the V gene TRBV27, with a tentative D call TRBD1 (5 bases). V was cut by 5 bases and J by 4 bases, with 17 bases left in between. The germline gives CDR1 MNHEY, CDR2 SMNVEV (reference sequence). The CDR3 has 15 residues.